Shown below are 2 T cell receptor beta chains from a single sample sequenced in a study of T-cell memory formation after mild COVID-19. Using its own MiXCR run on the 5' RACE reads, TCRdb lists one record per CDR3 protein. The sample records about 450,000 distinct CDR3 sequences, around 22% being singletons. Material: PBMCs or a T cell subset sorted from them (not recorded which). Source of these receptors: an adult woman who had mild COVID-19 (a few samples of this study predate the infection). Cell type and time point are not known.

CDR3 coding DNA: TGTGCCAGCAGCTGGGGACAGGGCTTTAGCGAGCAGTACTTC. Encoded protein: CASSWGQGFSEQYF. This rearrangement joins TRBV5-6 to TRBJ2-7, with 9 bases lining up with TRBD1. This CDR3 spans 14 amino acids. The germline V gene has CDR1 SGHDT and CDR2 YYEEEE. Germline trimming cut 3 bases from V and 6 bases from J; bases unmatched to any gene: 7.

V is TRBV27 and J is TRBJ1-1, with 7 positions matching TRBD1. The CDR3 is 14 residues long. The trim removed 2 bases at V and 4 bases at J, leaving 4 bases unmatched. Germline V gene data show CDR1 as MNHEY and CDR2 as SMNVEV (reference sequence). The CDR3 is CASSLKGGGTEAFF. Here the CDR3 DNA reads TGTGCCAGCAGTTTAAAAGGGGGCGGCACTGAAGCTTTCTTT.